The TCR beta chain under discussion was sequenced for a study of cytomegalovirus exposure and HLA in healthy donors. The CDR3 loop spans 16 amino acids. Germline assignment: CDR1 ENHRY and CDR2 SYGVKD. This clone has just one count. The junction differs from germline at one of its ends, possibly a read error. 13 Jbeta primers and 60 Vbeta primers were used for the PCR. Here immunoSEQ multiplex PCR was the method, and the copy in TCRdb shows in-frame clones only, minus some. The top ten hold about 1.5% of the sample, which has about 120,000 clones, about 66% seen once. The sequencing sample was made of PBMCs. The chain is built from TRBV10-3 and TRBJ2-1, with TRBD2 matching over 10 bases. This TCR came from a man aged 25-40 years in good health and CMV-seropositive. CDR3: CAISEGLAEDYNEQFF. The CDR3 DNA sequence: TGTGCCATCAGTGAGGGACTAGCGGAGGACTACAATGAACAGTTCTTC.